What follows is one T cell receptor (beta chain) and its context. The antigen is not known. This sample was taken from a study of T cell repertoires in cytomegalovirus infection. Study overall: In public TCR beta signatures, there were indications of both CMV infection and matching HLA type. Study-level findings and limits: Dominating the ex vivo response were HLA-C-restricted CMV-specific TCR beta clonotypes.

TCRdb analysed the reads with MiXCR anew, one entry per CDR3 protein. The sample consists of about 340,000 distinct CDR3 sequences, about 29% of them appearing once. This CDR3 is built from 14 residues. V was trimmed by 0 bases and J by 1 base, leaving 6 bases between them. The germline gives CDR1 DFQATT, CDR2 SNEGSKA (reference sequence). The TCR comes from a human donor in good health (CMV status not recorded). Some clones in this sample may be carry-over from other donors' samples. This sample comprised cultured PBMCs, obtained from culture after CMV antigen stimulation. The chain joins TRBV20-1 to TRBJ2-2; D is unresolved. This CDR3 reads CSAREQLNTGELFF. The CDR3 nucleotides are TGCAGTGCTAGAGAACAGCTGAACACCGGGGAGCTGTTTTTT.